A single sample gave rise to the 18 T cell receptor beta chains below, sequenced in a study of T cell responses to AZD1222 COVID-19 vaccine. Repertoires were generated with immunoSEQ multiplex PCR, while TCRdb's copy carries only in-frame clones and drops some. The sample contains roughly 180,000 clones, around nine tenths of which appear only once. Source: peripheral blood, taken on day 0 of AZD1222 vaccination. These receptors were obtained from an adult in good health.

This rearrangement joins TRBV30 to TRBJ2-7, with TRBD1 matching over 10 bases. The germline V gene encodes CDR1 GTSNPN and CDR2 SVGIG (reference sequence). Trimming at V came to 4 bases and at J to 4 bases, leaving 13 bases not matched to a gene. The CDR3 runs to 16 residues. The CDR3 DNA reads TGTGCCTGGATACCTTCGCCGGGACAGGGGAATTACGAGCAGTACTTC. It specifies CAWIPSPGQGNYEQYF.

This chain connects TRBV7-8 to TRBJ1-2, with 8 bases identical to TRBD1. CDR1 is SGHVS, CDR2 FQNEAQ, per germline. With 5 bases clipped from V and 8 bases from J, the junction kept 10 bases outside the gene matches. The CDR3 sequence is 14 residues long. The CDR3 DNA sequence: TGTGCCAGCAGCCAAGTGGACAGGGCCCAAGGCTACACCTTC. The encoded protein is CASSQVDRAQGYTF.

The CDR3 reads CASSEGTSGRYNEQFF. CDR3 in DNA: TGTGCCAGCAGTGAAGGGACTAGCGGGAGGTACAATGAGCAGTTCTTC. The chain has TRBV25-1 and TRBJ2-1; 15 bases align to TRBD2. J was trimmed by 4 bases and V by 2 bases; bases with no gene match: 0. CDR3 length: 16 residues. CDR1 MGHDK and CDR2 SYGVNS come from the germline V gene.

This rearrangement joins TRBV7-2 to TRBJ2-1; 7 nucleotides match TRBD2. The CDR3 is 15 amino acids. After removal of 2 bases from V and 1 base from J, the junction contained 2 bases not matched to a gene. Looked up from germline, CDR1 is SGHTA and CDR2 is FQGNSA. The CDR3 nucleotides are TGTGCCAGCAGCTTACTCGGGAGGTCCTACAATGAGCAGTTCTTC. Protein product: CASSLLGRSYNEQFF.

CDR3 loop: CASSEERRGRSPLHF. The CDR3, as DNA: TGTGCCAGCAGTGAAGAGAGGAGGGGCCGTTCACCCCTCCACTTT. The genes are TRBV2 and TRBJ1-6; maybe TRBD1 (5 bases). Trimming took off 1 base at V and 9 bases at J, with 13 bases between the two ends. This CDR3 region has 15 residues. CDR1 SNHLY and CDR2 FYNNEI come from the germline V gene. The full variable domain, in which reference TRBV2 and TRBJ1-6 provide the parts outside the CDR3, is EPEVTQTPSHQVTQMGQEVILRCVPISNHLYFYWYRQILGQKVEFLVSFYNNEISEKSEIFDDQFSVERPDGSNFTLKIRSTKLEDSAMYFCASSEERRGRSPLHFGNGTRLTVT.

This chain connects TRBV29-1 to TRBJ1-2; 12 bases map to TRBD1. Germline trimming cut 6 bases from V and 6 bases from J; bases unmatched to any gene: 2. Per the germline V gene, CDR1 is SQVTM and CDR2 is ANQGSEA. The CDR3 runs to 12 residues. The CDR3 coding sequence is TGCAGCGTGGGACAGGGGGCGGATGGCTACACCTTC. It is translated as CSVGQGADGYTF.

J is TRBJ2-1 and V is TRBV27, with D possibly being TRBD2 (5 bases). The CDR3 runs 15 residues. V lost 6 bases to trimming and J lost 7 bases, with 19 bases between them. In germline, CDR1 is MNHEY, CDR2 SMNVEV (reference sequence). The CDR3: CASSQRENLPNEQFF. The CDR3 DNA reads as TGTGCCAGCAGCCAAAGGGAGAACTTGCCGAATGAGCAGTTCTTC.

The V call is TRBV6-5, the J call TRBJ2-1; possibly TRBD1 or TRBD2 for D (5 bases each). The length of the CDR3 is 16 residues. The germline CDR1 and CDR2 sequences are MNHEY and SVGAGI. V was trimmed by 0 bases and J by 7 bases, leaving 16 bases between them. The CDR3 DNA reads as TGTGCCAGCAGTTACTCGTCTCCGGGACCATCGAATGAGCAGTTCTTC. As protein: CASSYSSPGPSNEQFF.

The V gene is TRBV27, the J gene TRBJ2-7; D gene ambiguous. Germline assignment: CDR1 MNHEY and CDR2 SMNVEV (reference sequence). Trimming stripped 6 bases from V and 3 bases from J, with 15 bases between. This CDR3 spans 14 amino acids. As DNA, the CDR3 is TGTGCCAGCAGACTGGGCTCCTTAGGCTACGAGCAGTACTTC. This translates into CASRLGSLGYEQYF.

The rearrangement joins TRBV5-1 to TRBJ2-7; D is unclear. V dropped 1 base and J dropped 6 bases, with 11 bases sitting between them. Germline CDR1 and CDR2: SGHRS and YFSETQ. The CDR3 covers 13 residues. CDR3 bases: TGCGCCAGCAGCTTGAATCAGGCCGGCGAGCAGTACTTC. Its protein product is CASSLNQAGEQYF. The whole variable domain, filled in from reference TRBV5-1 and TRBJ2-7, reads KAGVTQTPRYLIKTRGQQVTLSCSPISGHRSVSWYQQTPGQGLQFLFEYFSETQRNKGNFPGRFSGRQFSNSRSEMNVSTLELGDSALYLCASSLNQAGEQYFGPGTRLTVT.

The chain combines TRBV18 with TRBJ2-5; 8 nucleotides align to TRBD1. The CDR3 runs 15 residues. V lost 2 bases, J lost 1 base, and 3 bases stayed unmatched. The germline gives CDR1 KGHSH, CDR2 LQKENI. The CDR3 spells CASSPGRGLQETQYF. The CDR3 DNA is TGTGCCAGCTCACCAGGCAGGGGGCTCCAAGAGACCCAGTACTTC.

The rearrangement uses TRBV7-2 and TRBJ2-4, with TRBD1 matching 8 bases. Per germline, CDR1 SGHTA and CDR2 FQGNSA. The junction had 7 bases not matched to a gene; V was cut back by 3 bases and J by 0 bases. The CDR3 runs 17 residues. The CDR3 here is CASSFKGTGLAKNIQYF. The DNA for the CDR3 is TGTGCCAGCAGCTTTAAGGGGACAGGACTAGCCAAAAACATTCAGTACTTC.

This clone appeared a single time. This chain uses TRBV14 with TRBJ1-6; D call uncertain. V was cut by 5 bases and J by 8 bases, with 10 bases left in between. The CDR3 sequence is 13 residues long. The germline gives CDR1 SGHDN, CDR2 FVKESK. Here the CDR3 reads CASSVTAHSPLHF. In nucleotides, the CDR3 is TGTGCCAGCAGCGTCACAGCTCATTCACCCCTCCACTTT.

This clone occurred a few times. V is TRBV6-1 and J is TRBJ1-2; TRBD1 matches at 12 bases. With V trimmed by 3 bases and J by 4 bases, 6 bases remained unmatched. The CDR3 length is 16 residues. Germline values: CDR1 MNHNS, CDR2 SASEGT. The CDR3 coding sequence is TGTGCCAGCAGTGAGGGACAGGGGGCTATGGGCTATGGCTACACCTTC. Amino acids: CASSEGQGAMGYGYTF.

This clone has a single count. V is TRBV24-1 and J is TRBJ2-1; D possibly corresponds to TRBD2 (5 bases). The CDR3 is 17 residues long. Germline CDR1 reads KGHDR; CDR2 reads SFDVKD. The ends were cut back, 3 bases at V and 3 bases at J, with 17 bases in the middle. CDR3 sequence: CATSDLNRGARYNEQFF. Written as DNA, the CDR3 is TGTGCCACCAGTGATCTCAACCGGGGTGCCCGCTACAATGAGCAGTTCTTC.

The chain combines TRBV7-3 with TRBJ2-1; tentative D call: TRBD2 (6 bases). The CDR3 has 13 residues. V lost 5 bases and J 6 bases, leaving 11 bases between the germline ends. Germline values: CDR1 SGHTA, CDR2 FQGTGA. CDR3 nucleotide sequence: TGTGCCAGCAGCCCCAGACTAGGCAATGAGCAGTTCTTC. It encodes CASSPRLGNEQFF.

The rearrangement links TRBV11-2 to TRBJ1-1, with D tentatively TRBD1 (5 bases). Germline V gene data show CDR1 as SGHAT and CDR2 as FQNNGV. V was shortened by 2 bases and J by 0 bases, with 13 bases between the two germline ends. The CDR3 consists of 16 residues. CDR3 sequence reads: CASSLSGGFMNTEAFF. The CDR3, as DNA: TGTGCCAGCAGCTTATCGGGGGGATTCATGAACACTGAAGCTTTCTTT.

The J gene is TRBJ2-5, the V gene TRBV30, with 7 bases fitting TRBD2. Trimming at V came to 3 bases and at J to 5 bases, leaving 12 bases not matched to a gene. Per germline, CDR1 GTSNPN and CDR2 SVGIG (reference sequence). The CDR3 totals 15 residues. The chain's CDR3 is CAWRARPGGRETQYF. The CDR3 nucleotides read TGTGCCTGGAGGGCCCGACCGGGAGGCAGGGAGACCCAGTACTTC.